Below, one TCR beta chain is given with its context. The sample belongs to a study of blood T cell repertoires in COVID-19. In the original processing: Reference gene primer amplification gave estimated nucleated cell counts. Sequenced by immunoSEQ multiplex PCR; TCRdb stores in-frame clones only, minus some. V and J calls and clone size are those listed in that table; D and trimming were worked out from the DNA. Here the sample spans approximately 250,000 clones, about 86% being singletons. Sample: peripheral blood. The sequence was collected from a woman aged 70-85 years with COVID-19, enrolled during active disease.

The CDR3 is CASSERDIYEQYF. The CDR3 DNA reads TGTGCCAGCAGCGAGCGGGATATCTACGAGCAGTACTTC. The chain couples TRBV7-2 to TRBJ2-7, with 7 bases matching TRBD2. Germline trimming cut 5 bases from V and 3 bases from J; bases unmatched to any gene: 4. Looked up from germline, CDR1 is SGHTA and CDR2 is FQGNSA. The length of the CDR3 is 13 residues.